The 19 T cell receptor beta chains below were found in one sample sequenced in a study of blood T cells in healthy people across ages (dated by TCRdb to between 2015 and 2017). The library was prepared using 5' RACE. TCRdb names Illumina HiSeq 2500 as the instrument used. A second PCR of about 6 to 12 cycles was run with a J-beta primer mix and a sample-barcoded 5' primer. TCRdb trimmed the raw reads at Q25, called clones with MiXCR and kept productive beta chains. Rows merge per CDR3 protein into single entries with the most common DNA and genes. The sample table contains about 730,000 distinct CDR3 sequences; only one count was recorded for approximately 39% of them. Roughly 20% of the sample rests with the top ten. Sequences were obtained from blood. The receptor set was obtained from a woman aged 55-70 years in good health.

This clonotype was seen repeatedly, ten times or more. The rearrangement links TRBV29-1 to TRBJ2-7; D gene unclear. Germline V gives CDR1 SQVTM, CDR2 ANQGSEA. The CDR3 has 13 amino acids. V was shortened by 0 bases and J by 3 bases, with 9 bases between the two germline ends. The CDR3 nucleotides are TGCAGCGTTGAAGATGTAGTGGGCTACGAGCAGTACTTC. Protein: CSVEDVVGYEQYF.

This rearrangement joins TRBV20-1 to TRBJ2-7; D is uncertain. The CDR3 runs to 15 residues. V lost 0 bases to trimming and J lost 3 bases, with 15 bases between them. Germline V gene data show CDR1 as DFQATT and CDR2 as SNEGSKA (reference sequence). In nucleotides, the CDR3 is TGCAGTGCTAGAGATCGCGATCCGGCGCTCTACGAGCAGTACTTC. This gives the protein CSARDRDPALYEQYF.

The J gene is TRBJ2-1, the V gene TRBV24-1; 7 bases align to TRBD1. V dropped 10 bases and J dropped 6; count of bases not matched to a gene: 5. In germline, CDR1 is KGHDR, CDR2 SFDVKD. The CDR3 contains 12 residues. CDR3 loop: CATTDRVNEQFF. The DNA for the CDR3 is TGTGCCACTACTGACAGGGTCAATGAGCAGTTCTTC.

The chain recombines TRBV2 with TRBJ1-5; 8 nucleotides match TRBD1. V shed 5 bases and J 6 bases; nucleotides not matched to a gene: 6. The CDR3 sequence is 14 residues long. Germline-derived CDR1 and CDR2 are SNHLY and FYNNEI. In DNA form, the CDR3 reads TGTGCCAGCAGTCTGACAGGGGATGGTCAGCCCCAGCATTTT. Translation gives CASSLTGDGQPQHF.

This clonotype was seen only a few times. The chain employs TRBV27 and TRBJ2-7, with 7 positions matching TRBD1. This CDR3 is built from 14 residues. Per the germline V gene, CDR1 is MNHEY and CDR2 is SMNVEV (reference sequence). Trimming at V came to 4 bases and at J to 4 bases, leaving 7 bases not matched to a gene. The DNA for the CDR3 is TGTGCCAGCAGTTCCCGACAGGGCAGGTACGAGCAGTACTTC. It encodes CASSSRQGRYEQYF.

The table lists this clonotype with a few counts. The chain has TRBV5-1 and TRBJ1-1; D unresolved. The V and J ends lost 0 bases and 1 base respectively, with 10 bases between them. The CDR3 spans 15 residues. The germline V gene encodes CDR1 SGHRS and CDR2 YFSETQ. The CDR3 DNA sequence: TGCGCCAGCAGCTTGGGAGTCGTAGAGAACACTGAAGCTTTCTTT. Encoded protein: CASSLGVVENTEAFF.

A word on this clonotype: A read error is possible here, since a much larger clone lies one base away. V usage is TRBV20-1 and J usage is TRBJ2-5, with D tentatively TRBD1 (6 bases). This CDR3 region has 15 residues. The germline gives CDR1 DFQATT, CDR2 SNEGSKA (reference sequence). The CDR3 DNA is TGCAGTGTTAGAGCTGGGAGCGGACAGCAAGAGACCCAGTACTTC. Amino acid sequence: CSVRAGSGQQETQYF.

This clonotype was observed a few times. The CDR3 nucleotides are TGTGCCAGCAGCTCCCTGCCGGACAGGGGTGGGGCAGCCTACGAGCAGTACTTC. It encodes CASSSLPDRGGAAYEQYF. The chain joins TRBV13 to TRBJ2-7; 9 nucleotides match TRBD1. J was trimmed by 2 bases and V by 4 bases; bases with no gene match: 15. The germline gives CDR1 PRHDT, CDR2 FYEKMQ (reference sequence). The CDR3 is 18 amino acids.

This clonotype was seen a handful of times. The chain employs TRBV20-1 and TRBJ1-5, with a tentative D call TRBD1 (6 bases). CDR1 is DFQATT, CDR2 SNEGSKA, per germline (reference sequence). The CDR3 has 13 residues. Between the trimmed V and J ends, which lost 5 bases and 4 bases, there was a span of 12 bases. The CDR3, as DNA: TGCAGTGCTCCAGGGGTTTGGAATCAGCCCCAGCATTTT. It is translated as CSAPGVWNQPQHF.

This chain links TRBV9 with TRBJ2-3; 10 bases agree with TRBD2. CDR1 SGDLS and CDR2 YYNGEE come from the germline V gene. J was trimmed by 4 bases and V by 0 bases; bases with no gene match: 5. The CDR3 totals 16 residues. The chain's CDR3 is CASSVAIAGGPDTQYF. Written as DNA, the CDR3 is TGTGCCAGCAGCGTAGCTATAGCGGGGGGCCCAGATACGCAGTATTTT.

This clonotype has just a few counts. This chain uses TRBV7-2 with TRBJ1-4; D not resolved. This CDR3 region has 15 residues. Germline V gene data show CDR1 as SGHTA and CDR2 as FQGNSA. The V end was cut by 1 base, the J end by 3 bases, with 9 bases between. CDR3 loop: CASSLGRSSNEKLFF. DNA for the CDR3: TGTGCCAGCAGCTTAGGTCGCAGTTCTAATGAAAAACTGTTTTTT.

This clonotype came up a few times. This sequence joins TRBV9 and TRBJ2-1; maybe TRBD2 (7 bases). Germline CDR1 reads SGDLS; CDR2 reads YYNGEE. The CDR3 is made up of 15 amino acids. The germline V and J ends were trimmed by 2 bases and 4 bases, with 13 bases remaining between them. The CDR3 loop is CASSVQGGGYNEQFF. CDR3 DNA: TGTGCCAGCAGCGTCCAAGGGGGGGGATACAATGAGCAGTTCTTC.

The rearrangement links TRBV28 to TRBJ1-3; D gene unclear. V was cut by 1 base and J by 0 bases, with 10 bases left in between. Germline V gene sequence: CDR1 MDHEN, CDR2 SYDVKM. The CDR3 covers 16 residues. This chain's CDR3 is CASSLYAKASGNTIYF. The CDR3 region has the DNA TGTGCCAGCAGTTTATACGCGAAGGCCTCTGGAAACACCATATATTTT.

The chain links TRBV3-1 to TRBJ2-7; 14 nucleotides match TRBD2. With V trimmed by 3 bases and J by 6 bases, 4 bases remained unmatched. The CDR3 extends over 15 amino acids. Germline V gives CDR1 LGHDT, CDR2 YNNKEL (reference sequence). The CDR3 DNA follows: TGTGCCAGCAGCCAGAACGGACTAGCGGGAGGCGAGCAGTACTTC. Its protein product is CASSQNGLAGGEQYF.

The rearrangement uses TRBV3-1 and TRBJ2-7; D may be TRBD1 (7 bases). V lost 0 bases and J 9 bases, leaving 12 bases between the germline ends. The germline gives CDR1 LGHDT, CDR2 YNNKEL (reference sequence). CDR3 size: 13 residues. Here the CDR3 reads CASSQEEGARQYF. CDR3 bases: TGTGCCAGCAGCCAAGAGGAGGGGGCGAGGCAGTACTTC.

The chain couples TRBV20-1 to TRBJ2-7; 9 nucleotides align to TRBD1. This CDR3 has 15 amino acids. CDR1 and CDR2 (germline): DFQATT, SNEGSKA (reference sequence). After removal of 6 bases from V and 5 bases from J, the junction contained 14 bases not matched to a gene. The CDR3 sequence is CSAPPPGQGINEQYF. The CDR3 region has the DNA TGCAGTGCCCCCCCCCCTGGACAGGGGATCAACGAGCAGTACTTC.

This clonotype has a count of ten or more. This rearrangement joins TRBV7-9 to TRBJ2-5, with 9 bases aligning to TRBD1. After removal of 8 bases from V and 5 bases from J, the junction contained 6 bases not matched to a gene. The CDR3 is made up of 13 amino acids. The V gene's germline CDR1 is SEHNR and CDR2 FQNEAQ (reference sequence). In DNA, the CDR3 is TGTGCCAGCGTGAGGACAGGGGTTGAGACCCAGTACTTC. Translated: CASVRTGVETQYF.

The chain couples TRBV5-5 to TRBJ2-1, with D perhaps matching TRBD2 (5 bases). The CDR3 is 14 amino acids. V was shortened by 3 bases and J by 5 bases, with 12 bases between the two germline ends. Germline loops: CDR1 SGHKS, CDR2 YYEKEE (reference sequence). This CDR3 reads CASSSDFMDNEQFF. The CDR3, as DNA: TGTGCCAGCAGCTCGGACTTCATGGACAATGAGCAGTTCTTC.

The chain uses TRBV7-2 and TRBJ2-5; 7 bases are a match to TRBD2. CDR1 SGHTA and CDR2 FQGNSA come from the germline V gene. V was pared by 4 bases and J by 0 bases, with 8 bases of the junction left unmatched. The CDR3 is made up of 16 amino acids. The CDR3 sequence: CASSSSGAGYQETQYF. Here the CDR3 DNA reads TGTGCCAGCAGCTCTAGTGGAGCGGGGTACCAAGAGACCCAGTACTTC.